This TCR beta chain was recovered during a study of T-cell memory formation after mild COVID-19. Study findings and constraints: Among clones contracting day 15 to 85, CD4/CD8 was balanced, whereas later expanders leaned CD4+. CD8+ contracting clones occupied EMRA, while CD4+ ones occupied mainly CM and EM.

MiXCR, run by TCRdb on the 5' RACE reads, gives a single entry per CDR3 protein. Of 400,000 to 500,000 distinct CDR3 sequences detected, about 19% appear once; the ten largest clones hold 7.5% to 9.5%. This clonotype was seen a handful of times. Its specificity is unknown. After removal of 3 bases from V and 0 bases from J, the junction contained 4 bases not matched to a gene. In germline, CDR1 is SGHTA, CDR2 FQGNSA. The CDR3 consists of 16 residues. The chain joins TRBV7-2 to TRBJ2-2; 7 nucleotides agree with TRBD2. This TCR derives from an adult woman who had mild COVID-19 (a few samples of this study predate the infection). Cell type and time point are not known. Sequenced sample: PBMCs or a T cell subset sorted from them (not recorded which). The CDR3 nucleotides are TGTGCCAGCAGCTTTAGCGGGTACTCGAACACCGGGGAGCTGTTTTTT. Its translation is CASSFSGYSNTGELFF.